This TCR beta chain was sequenced for a study of CD8+CD57+ T cells in acquired aplastic anemia. The overall study: DNA per sorted CD4+ or CD8+ sample ranged about 0.2 to 27.4 ug, averaging around 3 ug.

The CDR3 consists of 17 residues. V lost 0 bases to trimming and J lost 0 bases, with 14 bases between them. The germline CDR1 and CDR2 sequences are DFQATT and SNEGSKA (reference sequence). All sequencing subjects had displayed CD8+CD57+ cell expansion on flow cytometry. No therapy was given to patients before blood sampling. Findings and limits, study-wide: In CD8+ cells, Simpson's diversity showed no significant difference between patients and controls. Found in both controls and patients were around 29 CD8+ CDR3 sequences.

As concerns this clonotype: Its antigen remains unknown.

The template for TCR beta VDJ and CDR3 sequence profiling was genomic DNA. One entry per CDR3 protein, called by TCRdb with MiXCR from the reads. The sample lists 310,000 or so distinct CDR3 sequences, under 65% occurring once. The chain combines TRBV20-1 with TRBJ1-4; D is uncertain. Sequenced: sorted CD4+, CD8+, or CD8+CD57+ T cells (not recorded which) from PBMCs. This TCR was sampled from a human donor with aplastic anemia. Here the CDR3 reads CSARDSQAPTTNEKLFF. In DNA form, the CDR3 reads TGCAGTGCTAGAGACAGCCAGGCACCCACAACTAATGAAAAACTGTTTTTT.